The clone carrying this TCR beta chain was found many times. The source of the sample is a study of metastatic and nonmetastatic thyroid tumors. TCRdb ran MiXCR on the PCR reads. Of 25,000 to 35,000 clones in the sample, 15% to 20% are singletons; the top ten hold 4.7%. The CDR3 consists of 20 residues. Treatment of any kind had been given to no patient before thyroid surgery. This receptor was obtained from a female donor with papillary thyroid cancer or a benign thyroid nodule (not recorded which). Some clones in this sample may be carry-over from other donors' samples. Material for sequencing was blood. This sequence joins TRBV3-2 and TRBJ2-7; the table's TRBD1 call for D was not verified on the DNA. TRBV3-2 is tagged as a pseudogene. This chain's CDR3 is CASSPTTGTGMGTSTYEQYF. The CDR3, as DNA: TGTGCCAGCAGCCCGACGACCGGGACAGGGATGGGGACTAGTACCTACGAGCAGTACTTC.